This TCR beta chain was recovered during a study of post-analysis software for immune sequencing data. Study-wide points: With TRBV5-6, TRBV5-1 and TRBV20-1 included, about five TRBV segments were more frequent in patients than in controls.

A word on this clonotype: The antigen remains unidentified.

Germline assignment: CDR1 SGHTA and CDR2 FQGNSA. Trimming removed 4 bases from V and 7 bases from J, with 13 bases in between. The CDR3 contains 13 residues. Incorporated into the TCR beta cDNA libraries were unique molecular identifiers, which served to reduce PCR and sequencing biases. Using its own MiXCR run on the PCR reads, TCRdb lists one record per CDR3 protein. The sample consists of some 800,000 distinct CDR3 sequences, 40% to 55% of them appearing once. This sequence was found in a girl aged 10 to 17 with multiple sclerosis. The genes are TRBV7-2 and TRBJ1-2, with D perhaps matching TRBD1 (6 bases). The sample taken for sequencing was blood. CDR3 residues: CASSSLPRGGYTF. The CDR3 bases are TGTGCCAGCAGCTCACTCCCCAGGGGTGGCTACACCTTC.